Below, 21 T cell receptor beta chains from the same sample are listed, as sequenced in a study of cytomegalovirus exposure and HLA in healthy donors (dated by TCRdb to 2015 to 2018). Libraries were built with the immunoSEQ multiplex PCR assay. A mixture of 60 forward primers for TCR Vbeta segments and 13 reverse primers for TCR Jbeta segments was used in the multiplex PCR. What TCRdb holds here is the immuneACCESS table cut down to in-frame rearrangements. Part of the clones is not present; checked against another copy, under half of the missing clones reflect an unresolved V gene, and the others are unexplained. Counted in this sample were some 96,000 clones; more than 70% of them appeared once. Jointly, the top ten make up 7.7% of the sample. Sequenced sample: PBMCs. The source of these receptors is a female donor in good health and CMV-seronegative.

The CDR3 is CASSPSVNTEAFF. Here the CDR3 DNA reads TGTGCCAGCAGCCCGTCGGTAAACACTGAAGCTTTCTTT. The chain combines TRBV7-3 with TRBJ1-1; D is uncertain. The CDR3 length is 13 residues. The V gene's germline CDR1 is SGHTA and CDR2 FQGTGA. With 5 bases removed from V and 2 bases from J, the gap between germline ends came to 9 bases.

The rearrangement links TRBV5-1 to TRBJ1-2; 7 bases line up with TRBD1. CDR1 is SGHRS, CDR2 YFSETQ, per germline. This CDR3 is built from 14 residues. V lost 0 bases to trimming and J lost 5 bases; unmatched junction nucleotides: 4. CDR3 coding DNA: TGCGCCAGCAGCTTGGGTGGGGACAGTTATGGCTACACCTTC. Translation gives CASSLGGDSYGYTF. The entire variable domain, with the rest obtained from reference TRBV5-1 and TRBJ1-2, is as follows: KAGVTQTPRYLIKTRGQQVTLSCSPISGHRSVSWYQQTPGQGLQFLFEYFSETQRNKGNFPGRFSGRQFSNSRSEMNVSTLELGDSALYLCASSLGGDSYGYTFGSGTRLTVV.

This clone turned up a few times. The chain carries TRBV11-3 and TRBJ1-1; 7 bases agree with TRBD1. CDR1 and CDR2 from the germline V gene are SGHNT and YENEEA. The CDR3 is made up of 16 amino acids. Trimming took 5 bases from V and 3 from J; bases not matched to a gene: 12. CDR3 residues: CASSPGQDSRDTEAFF. CDR3 sequence (DNA): TGTGCCAGCAGCCCCGGACAGGACAGTAGGGACACTGAAGCTTTCTTT. The full variable domain, completed using reference TRBV11-3 and TRBJ1-1, is EAGVVQSPRYKIIEKKQPVAFWCNPISGHNTLYWYLQNLGQGPELLIRYENEEAVDDSQLPKDRFSAERLKGVDSTLKIQPAELGDSAVYLCASSPGQDSRDTEAFFGQGTRLTVV.

The chain recombines TRBV27 with TRBJ2-2; TRBD2 aligns across 7 bases. Germline CDR1 MNHEY, CDR2 SMNVEV (reference sequence). The CDR3 is 15 amino acids. The ends lost 3 bases at V and 6 bases at J; junction bases unmatched: 7. CDR3 DNA sequence: TGTGCCAGCAGTTTCGGTCGGGAGGAATCCGGGGAGCTGTTTTTT. This codes for CASSFGREESGELFF.

The chain is built from TRBV6-4 and TRBJ2-2; 7 bases match TRBD2. The germline gives CDR1 MRHNA, CDR2 SNTAGT. J lost 1 base, V lost 3 bases, and 2 bases had no gene match. The CDR3 runs to 15 residues. CDR3: CASSEASGNTGELFF. CDR3 DNA sequence: TGTGCCAGCAGTGAGGCTAGCGGGAACACCGGGGAGCTGTTTTTT.

V is TRBV7-3 and J is TRBJ1-4, with TRBD1 as a possible D gene (6 bases). The CDR3 sequence is 15 residues long. Trimming shortened V by 3 bases and J by 3 bases, and 11 bases separated the two germline ends. Germline CDR1 reads SGHTA; CDR2 reads FQGTGA. The CDR3 is CASSFSGAPNEKLFF. For the CDR3, the DNA is TGTGCCAGCAGCTTCTCAGGGGCTCCTAATGAAAAACTGTTTTTT.

The CDR3 region has the DNA TGTGCCAGCAGTGCGAATTCACCCCTCCACTTT. Its protein product is CASSANSPLHF. This chain uses TRBV6-1 with TRBJ1-6; no firm D call. CDR1 is MNHNS, CDR2 SASEGT, per germline. With 4 bases removed from V and 7 bases from J, the gap between germline ends came to 2 bases. This CDR3 region has 11 residues.

J is TRBJ1-2 and V is TRBV7-9; the D gene is possibly TRBD1 (5 bases). Deletions cut 5 bases from V and 5 bases from J, with 18 bases between. Looked up from germline, CDR1 is SEHNR and CDR2 is FQNEAQ (reference sequence). The CDR3 has 15 amino acids. The DNA for the CDR3 is TGTGCCAGCAGCCGGGGGGGATCGGACGCTTATGGCTACACCTTC. It encodes CASSRGGSDAYGYTF.

This chain uses TRBV7-3 with TRBJ2-5, with 9 bases that match TRBD1. The germline CDR1 and CDR2 sequences are SGHTA and FQGTGA. Trimming at V came to 2 bases and at J to 5 bases, leaving 6 bases not matched to a gene. This CDR3 is 15 amino acids long. CDR3 region: CASSLAQGAVETQYF. DNA of the CDR3: TGTGCCAGCAGCTTAGCACAGGGGGCCGTTGAGACCCAGTACTTC.

V and J are TRBV6-5 and TRBJ2-7, with a possible D match to TRBD1 (6 bases). Trimming stripped 5 bases from V and 1 base from J, with 15 bases between. The CDR3 covers 15 residues. Germline values: CDR1 MNHEY, CDR2 SVGAGI. The CDR3 DNA reads TGTGCCAGCAGTGGGGCCAGGGGTCAGTCCTACGAGCAGTACTTC. Its translation is CASSGARGQSYEQYF.

This clone has just a few counts. V is TRBV12-2 and J is TRBJ1-4. TRBV12-2 is described as a pseudogene. This CDR3 comprises 14 residues. CDR3 nucleotides: TGTGCAAGTCGCTCAGGGAGGGGACATGAAAAACTGTTTTTT. As protein: CASRSGRGHEKLFF.

V and J are TRBV27 and TRBJ2-6; 8 bases are a match to TRBD1. CDR3 length: 16 residues. V lost 6 bases to trimming and J lost 1 base; unmatched junction nucleotides: 5. The V gene's germline CDR1 is MNHEY and CDR2 SMNVEV (reference sequence). The CDR3 here is CASSSRTGSGANVLTF. The CDR3 DNA reads as TGTGCCAGCAGCTCCCGGACAGGGTCTGGGGCCAACGTCCTGACTTTC.

V gene TRBV5-1 combines with J gene TRBJ1-1; 8 bases match TRBD1. V trimming: 6 bases; J trimming: 0 bases; junction bases outside the gene matches: 13. Germline V CDR1 and CDR2: SGHRS, YFSETQ. The CDR3 length is 17 residues. CDR3 sequence reads: CASMLVGQGYLNTEAFF. The CDR3 DNA reads TGCGCCAGCATGCTCGTTGGACAGGGTTACCTGAACACTGAAGCTTTCTTT.

The rearrangement joins TRBV4-2 to TRBJ1-2; D gene unclear. Looked up from germline, CDR1 is LGHNA and CDR2 is YNFKEQ. CDR3 length: 15 amino acids. The ends were cut back, 0 bases at V and 3 bases at J, with 11 bases in the middle. CDR3 amino acids: CASSQDRSEDYGYTF. Written as DNA, the CDR3 is TGTGCCAGCAGCCAAGATCGGTCGGAGGACTATGGCTACACCTTC.

The V call is TRBV7-9, the J call TRBJ2-2; maybe TRBD2 (6 bases). Germline values: CDR1 SEHNR, CDR2 FQNEAQ (reference sequence). The V and J ends lost 5 bases and 3 bases respectively, with 10 bases between them. The length of the CDR3 is 14 residues. CDR3 loop: CASSRELDTGELFF. The DNA for the CDR3 is TGTGCCAGCAGCCGGGAGTTGGACACCGGGGAGCTGTTTTTT. Based on the CDR3 plus reference TRBV7-9 and TRBJ2-2, the full variable domain is DTGVSQNPRHKITKRGQNVTFRCDPISEHNRLYWYRQTLGQGPEFLTYFQNEAQLEKSRLLSDRFSAERPKGSFSTLEIQRTEQGDSAMYLCASSRELDTGELFFGEGSRLTVL.

The chain recombines TRBV5-1 with TRBJ2-7; 9 bases are a match to TRBD2. The V segment lost 2 bases and the J segment 2 bases; nucleotides outside the gene matches: 2. This CDR3 has 14 amino acids. Per germline, CDR1 SGHRS and CDR2 YFSETQ. This chain's CDR3 is CASSFGLATYEQYF. For the CDR3, the DNA is TGCGCCAGCAGCTTCGGACTAGCGACCTACGAGCAGTACTTC.

This chain links TRBV7-3 with TRBJ2-3; D is uncertain. The V end lost 5 bases, the J end lost 3 bases, and 6 bases lay between the germline ends. CDR1 and CDR2 (germline): SGHTA, FQGTGA. The CDR3 sequence is 12 residues long. The CDR3 DNA reads as TGTGCCAGCAGCAGTAGAACAGATACGCAGTATTTT. Protein product: CASSSRTDTQYF.

The sample holds a few counts of this clone. This sequence joins TRBV7-6 and TRBJ2-3; possible D gene TRBD2, 5 bases. The CDR3 is made up of 14 amino acids. V was pared by 2 bases and J by 0 bases, with 6 bases between. Germline CDR1 and CDR2: SGHVS and FNYEAQ. CDR3: CASSLRTSTDTQYF. The CDR3, as DNA: TGTGCCAGCAGCTTACGGACTAGCACAGATACGCAGTATTTT.

Concerning this clone itself: At one of its ends the junction is not consistent with the germline gene, which may arise from a read error. V gene TRBV7-9 combines with J gene TRBJ2-7; D unclear. There are 15 residues in the CDR3. CDR1 is SEHNR and CDR2 is FQNEAQ in the germline V gene (reference sequence). The DNA of the CDR3 is TGTTCCAGCAGCCCCTTGGCGGATAGGTCCTACGAGCAGTACTTC. Translation: CSSSPLADRSYEQYF.

The genes are TRBV28 and TRBJ1-1; D gene uncertain. CDR1 MDHEN and CDR2 SYDVKM come from the germline V gene. CDR3 length: 14 residues. V dropped 8 bases and J dropped 0 bases, with 13 bases sitting between them. The CDR3 protein is CASGVGSLNTEAFF. CDR3 in DNA: TGTGCCAGCGGGGTGGGGAGTTTGAACACTGAAGCTTTCTTT.

As concerns this clone: Other nucleotide sequences from this sample produce the same CDR3. The chain has TRBV27 and TRBJ1-1; TRBD1 matches at 7 bases. The trim removed 3 bases at V and 3 bases at J, leaving 16 bases unmatched. The germline V gene encodes CDR1 MNHEY and CDR2 SMNVEV (reference sequence). This CDR3 comprises 18 residues. The CDR3 sequence: CASSFYSPTGAWDTEAFF. The CDR3 DNA reads as TGTGCCAGCAGTTTTTACTCCCCAACAGGGGCATGGGACACTGAAGCTTTCTTT.